This TCR beta chain stems from a study of T cell changes during pregnancy in multiple sclerosis. This clone was seen a few times. The CDR3 covers 15 residues. The V gene's germline CDR1 is SEHNR and CDR2 FQNEAQ (reference sequence). Trimming cost V 5 bases and J 8 bases; bases outside gene matches: 9. TCRdb's table, derived via immunoSEQ multiplex PCR, lists solely in-frame clones and lacks some. The sample lists under 60,000 clones, approximately 90% occurring once. The sample here was CD4+ T cells from peripheral blood mononuclear cells, taken after pregnancy. The rearrangement links TRBV7-9 to TRBJ1-6, with 7 bases aligning to TRBD1. This clonotype originated in a female donor with multiple sclerosis, enrolled in a pregnancy study. The CDR3 sequence is CASSVDRVWDSPLHF. CDR3 nucleotides: TGTGCCAGCAGCGTAGACAGGGTATGGGATTCACCCCTCCACTTT.